The clone carrying this T cell receptor (beta chain) was counted only a few times. Its antigen is not identified. The sample is drawn from a study of CD8 T cells in ankylosing spondylitis. Study-wide results and limits: Disease-linked clones bore a CD8+ phenotype and were relatively rare in peripheral blood. A TCR beta motif of fewer than ten highly homologous variants seemed to mark ankylosing spondylitis blood. Reported data indicate significant enrichment of disease-linked clones within matched ankylosing spondylitis synovial fluid.

Trimming shortened V by 7 bases and J by 1 base, and 13 bases separated the two germline ends. CDR3 size: 14 residues. Per germline, CDR1 MDHEN and CDR2 SYDVKM. TCRdb re-called the 5' RACE reads with MiXCR, one entry per CDR3 protein. The sample lists approximately 220,000 distinct CDR3 sequences; approximately 20% were seen once. Sequenced material: blood, either unsorted or a sorted T cell fraction (not recorded which). The gene calls are TRBV28 and TRBJ1-1, with D possibly matching TRBD1 (6 bases). The TCR was taken from a male donor with ankylosing spondylitis. The CDR3 nucleotides read TGTGCCAGCATCCGGACAGCTTGGAACACTGAAGCTTTCTTT. Protein product: CASIRTAWNTEAFF.